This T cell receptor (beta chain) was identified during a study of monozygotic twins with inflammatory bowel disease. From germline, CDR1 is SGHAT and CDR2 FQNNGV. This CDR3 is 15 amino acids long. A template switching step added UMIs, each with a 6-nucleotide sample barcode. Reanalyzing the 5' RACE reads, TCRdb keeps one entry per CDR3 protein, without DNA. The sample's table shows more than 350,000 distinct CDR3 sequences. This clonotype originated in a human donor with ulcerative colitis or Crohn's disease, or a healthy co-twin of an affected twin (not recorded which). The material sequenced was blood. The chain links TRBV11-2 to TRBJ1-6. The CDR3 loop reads CASSLAVHNNSPLHF.